Frequency places the clone carrying this T cell receptor beta chain as medium-sized (0.01 to 0.1%). The antigen is not known. Naivety in CD8+ T cells corresponded to a CD45RO-CCR7+CD27+CD95- phenotype. These data originate in a study of CXCR3-negative and CXCR3-positive naive CD8 T cells. Overall study findings and caveats: Memory CD8+ T cell repertoires were far less diverse than both naive subsets.

Each TRB cDNA library was prepared by 5' RACE (with UMI labels). TCRdb re-called the 5' RACE reads and catalogs CDR3 proteins one per entry, DNA excluded. Here the sample table reports 5,000 to 6,500 distinct CDR3 sequences. The sample taken for sequencing was naive CXCR3- CD8+ T cells from blood. Described subset: CD45RO-CCR7+CD27+CD95- naive CD8+ T cells lacking CXCR3 (TNR3-). This sequence originates from a human donor in good health. Some clones in this sample may be carry-over from other donors' samples.

CDR3 sequence reads: CASSMAGNTGELFF. The chain combines TRBV19 with TRBJ2-2. Germline V gives CDR1 LNHDA, CDR2 SQIVND (reference sequence). The length of the CDR3 is 14 residues.